This passage covers 21 T cell receptor beta chains from one sample sequenced in a study of T cell responses to AZD1222 COVID-19 vaccine (dated by TCRdb to 2020 to 2022). Library creation used the immunoSEQ multiplex PCR assay. TCRdb holds this immuneACCESS table with in-frame rearrangements only. Some clones are missing; in checked studies, unresolved V genes explain under half, and the rest has no known cause. This sample lists about 150,000 clones; around 85% were detected once. Approximately 7% of the sample belongs to the ten largest clones. The time point label, as the study defines it: sample from adult after SARS-CoV-2 infection, after symptom onset. The source material was peripheral blood, sampled after recovery from COVID-19. The receptors come from an adult who had recovered from COVID-19.

The V call is TRBV29-1, the J call TRBJ1-1; TRBD1 is a possible D gene (5 bases). The CDR3 is 12 residues long. The V end lost 4 bases, the J end lost 1 base, and 7 bases lay between the germline ends. The V gene's germline CDR1 is SQVTM and CDR2 ANQGSEA. CDR3 sequence: CSVARENTEAFF. The DNA for the CDR3 is TGCAGCGTTGCCAGGGAGAACACTGAAGCTTTCTTT.

V usage is TRBV18 and J usage is TRBJ2-3; D call uncertain. CDR3 size: 13 residues. Per germline, CDR1 KGHSH and CDR2 LQKENI. With 4 bases removed from V and 2 bases from J, the gap between germline ends came to 7 bases. The CDR3 DNA reads TGTGCCAGCTCACTCGACGACACAGATACGCAGTATTTT. Protein sequence: CASSLDDTDTQYF.

The chain couples TRBV7-9 to TRBJ1-2, with 12 bases matching TRBD1. V gave up 4 bases and J gave up 2 bases; unmatched junction bases: 8. In germline, CDR1 is SEHNR, CDR2 FQNEAQ (reference sequence). There are 17 residues in the CDR3. Here the CDR3 DNA reads TGTGCCAGCAGCTATGGGACAGGGGGCGTAAAGAACTATGGCTACACCTTC. Translation gives CASSYGTGGVKNYGYTF.

The CDR3 spells CAISDGRGNTEAFF. CDR3 DNA sequence: TGTGCCATCAGTGACGGCAGGGGGAACACTGAAGCTTTCTTT. The rearrangement links TRBV10-3 to TRBJ1-1; TRBD1 might be the D (6 bases). Per germline, CDR1 ENHRY and CDR2 SYGVKD. Trimming pared 3 bases from V and 1 base from J, leaving 9 bases between. This CDR3 region has 14 residues.

This chain uses TRBV3-1 (or the pseudogene TRBV3-2) with TRBJ1-1, with D maybe TRBD1 (6 bases). Trimming removed 4 bases from V and 0 bases from J, with 12 bases in between. The CDR3 runs to 15 residues. Germline V gene sequence: CDR1 LGHDT, CDR2 YNNKEL (reference sequence). This chain's CDR3 is CASSPEGGMNTEAFF. In nucleotides, the CDR3 is TGTGCCAGCAGCCCGGAGGGGGGAATGAACACTGAAGCTTTCTTT.

The chain has TRBV18 and TRBJ1-1; D remains unclear. The length of the CDR3 is 14 residues. The germline CDR1 and CDR2 sequences are KGHSH and LQKENI. The V and J ends lost 6 bases and 1 base respectively, with 12 bases between them. CDR3 protein: CASSAENANTEAFF. The CDR3 DNA follows: TGTGCCAGCTCGGCCGAGAACGCGAACACTGAAGCTTTCTTT. Based on the CDR3 plus reference TRBV18 and TRBJ1-1, the full variable domain is NAGVMQNPRHLVRRRGQEARLRCSPMKGHSHVYWYRQLPEEGLKFMVYLQKENIIDESGMPKERFSAEFPKEGPSILRIQQVVRGDSAAYFCASSAENANTEAFFGQGTRLTVV.

V and J are TRBV28 and TRBJ1-5; D not resolved. The CDR3 has 13 residues. Per germline, CDR1 MDHEN and CDR2 SYDVKM. Trimming shortened V by 10 bases and J by 3 bases, and 13 bases separated the two germline ends. The CDR3 DNA sequence: TGTGCCATTGCTCCAGGCTCCAATCAGCCCCAGCATTTT. Translation gives CAIAPGSNQPQHF.

V gene TRBV28 combines with J gene TRBJ2-7; 9 bases agree with TRBD1. Germline trimming cut 10 bases from V and 3 bases from J; bases unmatched to any gene: 7. The germline V gene has CDR1 MDHEN and CDR2 SYDVKM. CDR3 size: 13 residues. The CDR3 nucleotides read TGTGCCACCGCGGGACAGGGATACTACGAGCAGTACTTC. It yields the protein CATAGQGYYEQYF.

The rearrangement uses TRBV28 and TRBJ2-7; D is undetermined. The CDR3 has 14 amino acids. In germline, CDR1 is MDHEN, CDR2 SYDVKM. Trimming shortened V by 2 bases and J by 3 bases, and 11 bases separated the two germline ends. CDR3 coding DNA: TGTGCCAGCAGTTTACTTGGGCAGAGCTACGAGCAGTACTTC. Protein sequence: CASSLLGQSYEQYF. Supplemented by reference TRBV28 and TRBJ2-7, the full variable domain reads DVKVTQSSRYLVKRTGEKVFLECVQDMDHENMFWYRQDPGLGLRLIYFSYDVKMKEKGDIPEGYSVSREKKERFSLILESASTNQTSMYLCASSLLGQSYEQYFGPGTRLTVT.

The chain has TRBV27 and TRBJ2-2; the D gene is possibly TRBD2 (7 bases). The CDR3 has 15 amino acids. The germline CDR1 and CDR2 sequences are MNHEY and SMNVEV (reference sequence). Trimming removed 0 bases from V and 6 bases from J, with 11 bases in between. CDR3 region: CASSLSGGPAGELFF. CDR3 in DNA: TGTGCCAGCAGTTTATCGGGGGGGCCGGCCGGGGAGCTGTTTTTT.

The rearrangement uses TRBV3-1 (or the pseudogene TRBV3-2) and TRBJ2-7; D is unresolved. The germline CDR1 and CDR2 sequences are LGHDT and YNNKEL (reference sequence). V was cut by 4 bases and J by 1 base, with 8 bases left in between. This CDR3 comprises 13 residues. CDR3 bases: TGTGCCAGCAGCCCCTCCAGGTCCTACGAGCAGTACTTC. As protein: CASSPSRSYEQYF.

The chain has TRBV4-3 and TRBJ2-7; the match to TRBD1 covers 8 bases. The CDR3 has 16 residues. CDR1 LGHNA and CDR2 YSLEER come from the germline V gene. Trimming took 1 base from V and 1 from J; bases not matched to a gene: 6. CDR3 loop: CASSQGRDRTSYEQYF. CDR3 nucleotide sequence: TGCGCCAGCAGCCAAGGCCGGGACAGGACATCCTACGAGCAGTACTTC.

This chain joins TRBV7-2 and TRBJ2-3, with TRBD2 matching 7 bases. This CDR3 region has 18 residues. Per germline, CDR1 SGHTA and CDR2 FQGNSA. After removal of 0 bases from V and 4 bases from J, the junction contained 13 bases not matched to a gene. CDR3 DNA sequence: TGTGCCAGCAGCTTAGCATTAGGACGGGGCGGGAGCCCAGATACGCAGTATTTT. Its translation is CASSLALGRGGSPDTQYF.

V and J are TRBV7-9 and TRBJ1-5, with 7 bases identical to TRBD1. J was trimmed by 3 bases and V by 1 base; bases with no gene match: 9. The germline gives CDR1 SEHNR, CDR2 FQNEAQ (reference sequence). CDR3 length: 17 amino acids. CDR3 DNA sequence: TGTGCCAGCAGCTTAGGTCAGGGGGTTTTCGACAATCAGCCCCAGCATTTT. It translates to CASSLGQGVFDNQPQHF.

The table lists this clone with many counts. V usage is TRBV27 and J usage is TRBJ2-3, with D possibly called TRBD1 or TRBD2 (5 bases each). The germline CDR1 and CDR2 sequences are MNHEY and SMNVEV (reference sequence). Trimming pared 6 bases from V and 0 bases from J, leaving 13 bases between. The CDR3 spans 15 residues. The CDR3, as DNA: TGTGCCAGCAGCCCTGAGGGGTGGAGCACAGATACGCAGTATTTT. It translates to CASSPEGWSTDTQYF.

CDR3 sequence (DNA): TGTGCCAGCAGCTTGCAGGGACTATCCCAGCCCCAGCATTTT. Protein product: CASSLQGLSQPQHF. The rearrangement links TRBV7-2 to TRBJ1-5, with D perhaps matching TRBD1 (5 bases). This CDR3 spans 14 amino acids. Looked up from germline, CDR1 is SGHTA and CDR2 is FQGNSA. Trimming removed 3 bases from V and 7 bases from J, with 13 bases in between. The whole variable domain, remainder taken from reference TRBV7-2 and TRBJ1-5, is GAGVSQSPSNKVTEKGKDVELRCDPISGHTALYWYRQSLGQGLEFLIYFQGNSAPDKSGLPSDRFSAERTGGSVSTLTIQRTQQEDSAVYLCASSLQGLSQPQHFGDGTRLSIL.

Of note for this clone: The sample carries other DNA sequences with the same CDR3. The V and J genes are TRBV9 and TRBJ2-3; D gene uncertain. The ends were cut back, 2 bases at V and 3 bases at J, with 7 bases in the middle. The CDR3 runs 13 residues. Germline V lookup: CDR1 SGDLS, CDR2 YYNGEE. CDR3 residues: CASSVSLTDTQYF. The CDR3, as DNA: TGTGCCAGCAGCGTTTCCCTAACAGATACGCAGTATTTT.

This chain uses TRBV7-9 with TRBJ2-1, with TRBD2 identical over 10 bases. The CDR3 runs 15 residues. Trimming cost V 5 bases and J 5 bases; bases outside gene matches: 6. The V gene's germline CDR1 is SEHNR and CDR2 FQNEAQ (reference sequence). In DNA form, the CDR3 reads TGTGCCAGCAGCCTTAGGACTAGCGGCAACAATGAGCAGTTCTTC. Protein sequence: CASSLRTSGNNEQFF.

This rearrangement joins TRBV2 to TRBJ1-1; no reliable D call. Trimming removed 4 bases at V and 2 bases at J, with 14 bases between. The germline CDR1 and CDR2 sequences are SNHLY and FYNNEI. The CDR3 length is 15 residues. The CDR3 is CASSAREFLNTEAFF. The CDR3 DNA sequence: TGTGCCAGCAGTGCCCGGGAGTTCCTTAACACTGAAGCTTTCTTT.

DNA of the CDR3: TGCGCCAGCAGCCAAGGGGCAGGGGTTTGGACCGGGGAGCTGTTTTTT. Its translation is CASSQGAGVWTGELFF. This sequence joins TRBV4-3 and TRBJ2-2; D possibly corresponds to TRBD1 (6 bases). This CDR3 spans 16 amino acids. Per germline, CDR1 LGHNA and CDR2 YSLEER. Trimming removed 1 base at V and 5 bases at J, with 14 bases between.

V usage is TRBV27 and J usage is TRBJ2-1, with 12 positions matching TRBD2. The ends lost 7 bases at V and 8 bases at J; junction bases unmatched: 12. Germline CDR1 MNHEY, CDR2 SMNVEV (reference sequence). The CDR3 totals 16 residues. The CDR3 DNA sequence: TGTGCCAGCACCACTCACTCTAGCGGGAGGGCCGATGAGCAGTTCTTC. Translating gives CASTTHSSGRADEQFF.